This TCR beta chain was recovered during a study of T-cell memory formation after mild COVID-19. Study details: TCR clusters showed largely donor specificity.

Researchers used 5'RACE with constant-segment primers to make TCR alpha and TCR beta cDNA libraries that carry sample barcodes and UMIs. MiXCR was run by TCRdb on the 5' RACE reads, yielding one entry per CDR3 protein. The data contain about 560,000 distinct CDR3 sequences, more than 15% of them singletons. The J segment lost 6 bases and the V segment lost 1 base, leaving 9 bases of the junction unmatched. The germline gives CDR1 DFQATT, CDR2 SNEGSKA (reference sequence). This CDR3 spans 15 amino acids. This clonotype has a handful of counts. The antigen is unknown. Study observations and caveats: Pre-infection memory contained some responding clones, which suggested that cross-reactive memory had joined. Of the contracting clones, CD4+ ones lay mainly in CM and EM, and CD8+ ones in EMRA.

The sequenced sample consisted of PBMCs or a T cell subset sorted from them (not recorded which). The source of this sequence is an adult woman who had mild COVID-19 (a few samples of this study predate the infection). Cell type and time point are not known. The V call is TRBV20-1, the J call TRBJ2-1; 7 nucleotides line up with TRBD2. In nucleotides, the CDR3 is TGCAGTGCTAGAGGGTACAGCGGGGCTCCCAATGAGCAGTTCTTC. Protein: CSARGYSGAPNEQFF.